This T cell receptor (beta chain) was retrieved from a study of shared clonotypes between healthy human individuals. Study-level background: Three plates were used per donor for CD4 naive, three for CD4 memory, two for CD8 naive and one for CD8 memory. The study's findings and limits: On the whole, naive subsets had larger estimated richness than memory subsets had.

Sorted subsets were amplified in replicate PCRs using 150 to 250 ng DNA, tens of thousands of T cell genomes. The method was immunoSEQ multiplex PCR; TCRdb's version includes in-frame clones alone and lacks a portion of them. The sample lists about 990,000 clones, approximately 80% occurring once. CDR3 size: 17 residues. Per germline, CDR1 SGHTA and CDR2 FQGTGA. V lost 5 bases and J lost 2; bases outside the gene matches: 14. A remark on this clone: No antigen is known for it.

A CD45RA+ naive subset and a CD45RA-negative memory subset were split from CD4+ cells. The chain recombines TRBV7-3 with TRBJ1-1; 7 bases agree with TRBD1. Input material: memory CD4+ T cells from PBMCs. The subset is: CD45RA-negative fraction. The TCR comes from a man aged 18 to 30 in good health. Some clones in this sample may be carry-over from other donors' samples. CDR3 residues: CASSAYSPGTVNTEAFF. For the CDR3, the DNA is TGTGCCAGCAGCGCGTACTCCCCCGGGACAGTTAACACTGAAGCTTTCTTT.